What follows are 20 T cell receptor beta chains derived from one specimen sequenced in a study of T cells in localized non-small cell lung cancer. Profiling relied on immunoSEQ multiplex PCR, and the TCRdb table lists in-frame clones only, not all of them. This table holds roughly 1,500 clones, 23% found once. Sample: lung tumor tissue, taken before any cancer treatment. The receptor set was obtained from a male donor at least 60 years old with stage II squamous cell lung carcinoma.

This clone was picked up one time. The V and J genes are TRBV18 and TRBJ2-1; unclear D gene. Per germline, CDR1 KGHSH and CDR2 LQKENI. The length of the CDR3 is 15 residues. V shed 0 bases and J shed 5 bases, with 11 bases lying between them. CDR3 DNA sequence: TGTGCCAGCTCACCACCGGGATGGGCGGACAATGAGCAGTTCTTC. Protein product: CASSPPGWADNEQFF.

The chain links TRBV5-1 to TRBJ2-5, with 9 bases that match TRBD2. The CDR3 runs 15 residues. The trim removed 1 base at V and 5 bases at J, leaving 6 bases unmatched. Per the germline V gene, CDR1 is SGHRS and CDR2 is YFSETQ. CDR3 amino acids: CASSLMPSGEETQYF. CDR3 coding DNA: TGCGCCAGCAGCTTGATGCCTAGCGGGGAGGAGACCCAGTACTTC.

The DNA of the CDR3 is TGTGCCAGCAGCTTGGAACCAGGGAGTTCCTATGGCTACACCTTC. Its protein is CASSLEPGSSYGYTF. The chain combines TRBV11-3 with TRBJ1-2, with D maybe TRBD1 (5 bases). CDR3 length equals 15 residues. The V end was cut by 3 bases, the J end by 4 bases, with 15 bases between. The germline V gene encodes CDR1 SGHNT and CDR2 YENEEA.

This clone is medium-sized (0.01 to 0.1%). The chain recombines TRBV6-8 with TRBJ2-1, with 10 bases identical to TRBD2. This CDR3 is 15 amino acids long. V dropped 7 bases and J dropped 7; count of bases not matched to a gene: 10. Germline lookup yields CDR1 MNHGY and CDR2 SAAAGT. CDR3 coding DNA: TGTGCCAGCACCCTCGCTAGCGGGGGTCGGAATGAGCAGTTCTTC. Protein sequence: CASTLASGGRNEQFF.

The rearrangement links TRBV18 to TRBJ2-2; D may match TRBD1 or TRBD2 (5 bases each). The CDR3 sequence is 14 residues long. CDR1 is KGHSH, CDR2 LQKENI, per germline. V was clipped by 2 bases and J by 3 bases, with 7 bases between them. CDR3 protein: CASSPGTHTGELFF. CDR3 nucleotides: TGTGCCAGCTCACCAGGGACGCACACCGGGGAGCTGTTTTTT.

V and J are TRBV6-8 and TRBJ1-1, with D possibly TRBD1 on 6 matching bases. The germline CDR1 and CDR2 sequences are MNHGY and SAAAGT. The CDR3 loop spans 13 amino acids. V lost 6 bases and J lost 5, with 13 bases in between. The CDR3 DNA follows: TGTGCCAGCAGGAACCAGGGGTGGACTGAAGCTTTCTTT. The encoded protein is CASRNQGWTEAFF.

By share of the sample, this clone is medium-sized. The chain has TRBV6-8 and TRBJ1-2; TRBD1 matches 10 bases. Germline V gives CDR1 MNHGY, CDR2 SAAAGT. This CDR3 has 14 residues. V was pared by 5 bases and J by 7 bases, with 7 bases of the junction left unmatched. CDR3 region: CASSRQGASLGYTF. The CDR3 DNA reads as TGTGCCAGCAGTCGACAGGGGGCGTCTCTTGGCTACACCTTC.

The chain is built from TRBV19 and TRBJ2-3; maybe TRBD1 (6 bases). Trimming stripped 1 base from V and 5 bases from J, with 13 bases between. The CDR3 covers 15 residues. The germline CDR1 and CDR2 sequences are LNHDA and SQIVND (reference sequence). The CDR3 reads CASSIGGQGIDTQYF. For the CDR3, the DNA is TGTGCCAGTAGTATAGGGGGGCAGGGGATAGATACGCAGTATTTT.

This clone ranks as medium-sized. The chain couples TRBV11-3 to TRBJ2-1; a possible D gene is TRBD1 (6 bases). CDR3 length: 15 residues. The V end was cut by 4 bases, the J end by 6 bases, with 16 bases between. Germline values: CDR1 SGHNT, CDR2 YENEEA. CDR3 amino acids: CASSSNNRVVNEQFF. DNA for the CDR3: TGTGCCAGCAGCTCAAATAACAGGGTCGTCAATGAGCAGTTCTTC.

The chain joins TRBV6-1 to TRBJ1-2; D is unresolved. The CDR3 runs to 14 residues. CDR1 and CDR2 (germline): MNHNS, SASEGT. V was pared by 1 base and J by 5 bases, with 11 bases between. Here the CDR3 DNA reads TGTGCCAGCAGTGAAGGTCCCGAGTTATATGGCTACACCTTC. It encodes CASSEGPELYGYTF.

The rearrangement links TRBV28 to TRBJ1-5; TRBD1 agrees at 7 bases. This CDR3 spans 13 amino acids. The trim removed 7 bases at V and 6 bases at J, leaving 6 bases unmatched. Germline V CDR1 and CDR2: MDHEN, SYDVKM. The CDR3 bases are TGTGCCAGCATCAGTGGGACAGTTCAGCCCCAGCATTTT. This sequence encodes CASISGTVQPQHF. The full variable domain, rest sourced from reference TRBV28 and TRBJ1-5, is DVKVTQSSRYLVKRTGEKVFLECVQDMDHENMFWYRQDPGLGLRLIYFSYDVKMKEKGDIPEGYSVSREKKERFSLILESASTNQTSMYLCASISGTVQPQHFGDGTRLSIL.

This clone was seen a handful of times. This sequence joins TRBV11-3 and TRBJ2-1; 11 bases map to TRBD2. Trimming removed 4 bases from V and 7 bases from J; junction bases left unmatched: 6. The CDR3 consists of 15 residues. Per the germline V gene, CDR1 is SGHNT and CDR2 is YENEEA. The CDR3 DNA is TGTGCCAGCAGCTCGCGACTAGCGGGGCCGAATGAGCAGTTCTTC. This codes for CASSSRLAGPNEQFF.

This clone was detected a few times. The chain is built from TRBV4-1 and TRBJ2-7, with TRBD2 matching 7 bases. The CDR3 has 14 residues. Germline lookup yields CDR1 MGHRA and CDR2 YSYEKL. V lost 1 base, J lost 3 bases, and 3 bases stayed unmatched. The CDR3 coding sequence is TGCGCCAGCAGCCAAGGGGAGGGCCGCTACGAGCAGTACTTC. As protein: CASSQGEGRYEQYF.

V and J are TRBV5-1 and TRBJ1-6, with TRBD1 matching 8 bases. The germline CDR1 and CDR2 sequences are SGHRS and YFSETQ. This CDR3 region has 17 residues. Trimming cost V 1 base and J 7 bases; bases outside gene matches: 10. The CDR3 here is CASSLPIRGRRNSPLHF. DNA of the CDR3: TGCGCCAGCAGCTTGCCCATCAGGGGGCGCCGGAATTCACCCCTCCACTTT.

The J gene is TRBJ1-3, the V gene TRBV2, with 7 bases aligning to TRBD1. The CDR3 runs to 18 residues. V shed 7 bases and J 1 base; nucleotides not matched to a gene: 16. Germline assignment: CDR1 SNHLY and CDR2 FYNNEI. CDR3 loop: CASTLGRGRASSGNTIYF. The CDR3 DNA is TGTGCCAGCACTCTGGGGAGGGGGCGCGCTTCGTCTGGAAACACCATATATTTT.

The rearrangement uses TRBV6-8 and TRBJ2-5, with TRBD2 matching over 14 bases. V trimming: 6 bases; J trimming: 5 bases; junction bases outside the gene matches: 8. There are 16 residues in the CDR3. The germline CDR1 and CDR2 sequences are MNHGY and SAAAGT. In DNA, the CDR3 is TGTGCCAGCAGGCGGACTAGCGGGGGGCTTCCGGAGACCCAGTACTTC. This sequence encodes CASRRTSGGLPETQYF.

This clone is judged medium-sized (0.01 to 0.1%). The chain joins TRBV19 to TRBJ2-7, with D perhaps given as TRBD1 or TRBD2 (5 bases each). The germline V and J ends were trimmed by 7 bases and 6 bases, with 19 bases remaining between them. The CDR3 runs 14 residues. Looked up from germline, CDR1 is LNHDA and CDR2 is SQIVND (reference sequence). CDR3 DNA: TGTGCCAGTACCTCTTCGGGGCTTATGGGCGAGCAGTACTTC. Encoded protein: CASTSSGLMGEQYF. The full variable domain, with the rest looked up from reference TRBV19 and TRBJ2-7, is DGGITQSPKYLFRKEGQNVTLSCEQNLNHDAMYWYRQDPGQGLRLIYYSQIVNDFQKGDIAEGYSVSREKKESFPLTVTSAQKNPTAFYLCASTSSGLMGEQYFGPGTRLTVT.

The chain joins TRBV5-1 to TRBJ1-2, with D unclear. This CDR3 is 14 amino acids long. V lost 0 bases, J lost 3 bases, and 9 bases lay in between. In germline, CDR1 is SGHRS, CDR2 YFSETQ. The CDR3 region is CASSLGVRYYGYTF. As DNA, the CDR3 is TGCGCCAGCAGCTTGGGGGTCAGATACTATGGCTACACCTTC. The full variable domain, its missing parts supplied by reference TRBV5-1 and TRBJ1-2, is KAGVTQTPRYLIKTRGQQVTLSCSPISGHRSVSWYQQTPGQGLQFLFEYFSETQRNKGNFPGRFSGRQFSNSRSEMNVSTLELGDSALYLCASSLGVRYYGYTFGSGTRLTVV.

This clone turned up a few times. The CDR3 DNA reads as TGTGCCAGCTCGGAGGGTATGGCCGGGGAGCTGTTTTTT. This encodes CASSEGMAGELFF. The rearrangement uses TRBV2 and TRBJ2-2; a possible D gene is TRBD2 (6 bases). V gave up 8 bases and J gave up 6 bases, with 13 bases separating them. CDR3 size: 13 residues. The V gene's germline CDR1 is SNHLY and CDR2 FYNNEI.

The genes are TRBV11-3 and TRBJ1-1; the match to TRBD1 covers 8 bases. J lost 4 bases, V lost 4 bases, and 8 bases had no gene match. From germline, CDR1 is SGHNT and CDR2 YENEEA. The CDR3 covers 15 residues. This chain's CDR3 is CASSWTGSRGTEAFF. In DNA, the CDR3 is TGTGCCAGCAGCTGGACAGGGTCCCGAGGCACTGAAGCTTTCTTT.